This T cell receptor (beta chain) originates from a study of T-cell reconstitution after alpha-beta-depleted transplantation in children. Preparation of the TCRbeta library was carried out with unique molecular identifiers. TCRdb reprocessed the PCR reads with MiXCR, giving one entry per CDR3 protein. The table lists 250,000 to 300,000 distinct CDR3 sequences, 9.5% to 13% of them singletons. Trimming at V came to 7 bases and at J to 3 bases, leaving 16 bases not matched to a gene. Germline loops: CDR1 MDHEN, CDR2 SYDVKM. The CDR3 totals 18 residues. The chain combines TRBV28 with TRBJ2-2; 8 positions match TRBD2. The sequence was collected from a boy younger than two with acute myeloid leukemia, due to receive a stem cell transplant. This specimen consisted of PBMCs, obtained before TCRalphabeta/CD19-depleted stem cell transplant. As DNA, the CDR3 is TGTGCCAGCACTTCGTGGAGAGGCGGGGGGCTAGACACCGGGGAGCTGTTTTTT. It encodes CASTSWRGGGLDTGELFF.